These 6 T cell receptor beta chains share one sample of origin, sequenced in a study of response to subunit inactivated influenza vaccine listed by TCRdb under 2018. Libraries came from RT-PCR. The listed sequencing device is Illumina HiSeq 2500. In-frame beta chains were kept once TCRdb had trimmed the public reads at Q25 with fastp and called clones with MiXCR. One record per CDR3 amino acid sequence lists the most common genes and DNA. For this sample there are over 800,000 distinct CDR3 sequences; around 20% appear just once. Of the sample, roughly 10% is held by the ten largest clones. The sample in question was PBMCs from blood, obtained 4 to 6 days after vaccination. These TCRs come from a man between 45 and 60 years old who received an inactivated influenza vaccine. Donor details come from another sample of the same person, matched by shared clones.

V and J are TRBV20-1 and TRBJ2-2; TRBD2 agrees at 8 bases. Germline assignment: CDR1 DFQATT and CDR2 SNEGSKA (reference sequence). The junction had 3 bases not matched to a gene; V was cut back by 3 bases and J by 6 bases. This CDR3 is built from 13 residues. The CDR3 loop is CSASGRVPGELFF. CDR3 nucleotides: TGCAGTGCTAGCGGGAGGGTCCCCGGGGAGCTGTTTTTT.

The CDR3 DNA reads TGTGCCACTATGGGGGGCCTTTACAATGAGCAGTTCTTC. Translated: CATMGGLYNEQFF. This rearrangement joins TRBV27 to TRBJ2-1; D might be TRBD1 or TRBD2, each matching 6 bases. With 10 bases removed from V and 4 bases from J, the gap between germline ends came to 14 bases. The CDR3 has 13 amino acids. The V gene's germline CDR1 is MNHEY and CDR2 SMNVEV (reference sequence).

This clonotype appeared a few times. The chain employs TRBV6-2 or TRBV6-3 and TRBJ1-6; D is perhaps TRBD1 (5 bases). The CDR3 is 14 amino acids. Germline lookup yields CDR1 MNHEY and CDR2 SVGEGT. Trimming shortened V by 2 bases and J by 7 bases, and 9 bases separated the two germline ends. DNA of the CDR3: TGTGCCAGCAGTTACCCGCAGGGAAATTCACCCCTCCACTTT. Its protein is CASSYPQGNSPLHF.

The gene calls are TRBV7-6 and TRBJ2-2; perhaps D is TRBD1 or TRBD2 (6 bases each). The ends were cut back, 6 bases at V and 5 bases at J, with 19 bases in the middle. This CDR3 has 16 residues. CDR1 is SGHVS and CDR2 is FNYEAQ in the germline V gene. CDR3 nucleotide sequence: TGTGCCAGCAGTGTCGTAAGGGGGGAGTGGACCGGGGAGCTGTTTTTT. Amino acid sequence: CASSVVRGEWTGELFF.

The chain carries TRBV10-3 and TRBJ2-4, with D uncertain. The germline V and J ends were trimmed by 4 bases and 3 bases, with 10 bases remaining between them. The CDR3 runs 14 residues. In germline, CDR1 is ENHRY, CDR2 SYGVKD. The CDR3 nucleotides are TGTGCCATCAGTGCTTCGAACAGCAAAAACATTCAGTACTTC. Its translation: CAISASNSKNIQYF.

V is TRBV30 and J is TRBJ1-6; D remains unclear. Looked up from germline, CDR1 is GTSNPN and CDR2 is SVGIG (reference sequence). The CDR3 is made up of 13 amino acids. The germline V and J ends were trimmed by 8 bases and 1 base, with 9 bases remaining between them. The CDR3 DNA is TGTGCCACGGGGTGGTCCTATAATTCACCCCTCCACTTT. Protein sequence: CATGWSYNSPLHF.